This T cell receptor (beta chain) was documented in a study of human T cells and chemical hapten exposure (dated by TCRdb to the early 2020s). Study-level background: For sensitization, 2% DPC in acetone was applied to a roughly 2 cm by roughly 2 cm area of upper inner arm skin. Patch tests used Finn chambers with 0.01% DPC on the upper back, scored after 6 days by International Contact Dermatitis Research Group standards. In alopecia patients, the study followed how the peripheral blood TCR repertoire changed in vivo over primary and secondary sensitization to diphenylcyclopropenone (DPC), a hapten. Blood for TCR sequencing was provided by twenty-nine alopecia patients at one to four time points (pre-sensitization, 2, 6 and 24 weeks). Libraries were combined into a pool for sequencing, and differences in TCR yield between samples came mainly from small differences in library volumes within the pool. Weekly therapeutic DPC doses were additionally applied to the scalp of patients throughout the roughly 23-week study period. Blood was sampled from patients pre-sensitization (week 0) and at 2, 6 and about 24 weeks after DPC sensitization. Most of the patients in the cohort were female, and the cohort covered alopecia areata with under or over 50% scalp involvement, alopecia totalis and alopecia universalis.

Results the study describes overall, beyond this receptor: After repeated subsampling, the strength of the expansion versus patch-test correlation and the threshold at which it became significant changed. Because every patient had alopecia, a presumed autoimmune disease, the patients' immune response might differ from that of healthy individuals. DPC sensitization did not change how many TCRs were above 1 in 1000 frequency, and no evidence was found of alterations in global repertoire structure. Compared with pre-sensitization or healthy control sets, expanded TCRs formed significantly more large CDR3 similarity clusters, which is consistent with antigen-driven responses. The number of PT1 expanded TCRs positively correlated with patch test score, significant at thresholds 8, 16 and 32 but not 4.

The time point label for this specimen denotes: pre-sensitization, week 0. According to the study, the label for this sample's treatment or condition signals: therapeutic diphenylcyclopropenone sensitization with weekly scalp DPC. At each patch-test visit, blood was drawn before the patch test was applied. To be eligible, patients had to be aged 18 to 70, diagnosed with alopecia and judged suitable for DPC therapy, while pregnant patients were excluded. Total RNA was isolated from unfractionated whole blood collected in Tempus Blood RNA tubes. Library creation used RACE. For sequencing, a NextSeq 500 was employed. During library preparation, unique molecular identifiers were attached to individual cDNA molecules so that TCRs could be counted in a quantitative, reproducible way. For every blood RNA sample, sequencing covered both the TCR alpha and TCR beta chains. The paper's processing steps were these. The median number of TCRs per sample was some 100,000, ranging from about 20,000 to 690,600. The Decombinator software suite was used to annotate V, J and CDR3 in the TCR reads. Every sample was subsampled to the same number of TCRs (28,000) for the PS versus PT1 abundance plots. Expanded TCRs were defined as absent before sensitization and observed at least eight times at the 2-week time point. TCRdb ran its own pipeline on the public reads, namely fastp trimming at Q25 and MiXCR clone calling, and kept in-frame beta chains. Rows matching on CDR3 protein sequence are summarized as one entry with the most common DNA and genes. TCRdb, not the original authors, processed these V and J calls. This sample gives under 200,000 distinct CDR3 sequences in total; about 31% of them show up just once. Of the sample, nearly 3% is held by the ten largest clones.

For CDR1 and CDR2, the germline V gene lists MNHEY and SVGAGI. The CDR3 starts with the cysteine, ends with the phenylalanine, and has 14 residues. Left in the record is the CDR3 DNA by itself, 42 bases read in frame from the first base. At the junction V is shortened by 6 bases and J by 4 bases; bases outside the gene matches: 5. This clonotype was counted many times. It has no known antigen specificity. No per-base quality is available; no much larger clone lies one base away. The receptor's source is a woman under 40 with alopecia areata. Some clones in this sample may be carry-over from other donors' samples. The chain is encoded by TRBV6-5 joined to TRBJ1-1, with 10 middle bases fitting TRBD1. The sample consisted of whole blood, taken in connection with sensitization to the hapten diphenylcyclopropenone (DPC). The encoded CDR3 is CASRGTGVGTEAFF. Here is the DNA: TGTGCCAGCAGGGGGACAGGGGTTGGCACTGAAGCTTTCTTT.